This TCR beta chain originates from a study of T cell responses to AZD1222 COVID-19 vaccine (dated by TCRdb to 2020 to 2022). For the wider study: Because spike-specific TCR depth and breadth did not differ between the two schedules, AZD1222 recipients who got a second dose at roughly 4 weeks were pooled with those who got a second dose at roughly 12 weeks. TCR sequencing covered roughly 230 trial participants: approximately 200 given two doses of AZD1222 and 26 given two doses of MenACWY control vaccine. Trial participants were enrolled into age subgroups of 18-55, 56-69 and 70-plus years, which contained around 150, 28 and 57 TCR-sequenced participants, respectively.

The CDR3 regions of human TCRbeta chains were subjected to immunosequencing. The paper's processing steps were these. TCRs in the repertoires were matched against a reference library of SARS-CoV-2-specific TCRs that had been generated with the MIRA antigen-specificity platform. Breadth was defined as the fraction of unique TCRs that were SARS-CoV-2-associated, and depth was defined as the fraction of total T cells that were SARS-CoV-2-associated. Using the MIRA data, every spike-specific TCR was mapped to the spike region that the TCR reacted to and assigned to either a CD4 or a CD8 class. Log10-transformed breadth and depth values were compared by one-way ANOVA with Sidak's multiple comparisons tests. TCRdb obtained this table from immuneACCESS and retained in-frame rearrangements with V and J assigned. These tables miss some clones; where compared with another copy, unresolved V genes account for less than half of the shortfall, and the remainder is unexplained. The DNA gave D and trimming, while V, J and clone size come from that table. Across this sample there are around 100,000 clones, with around nine tenths seen only once. The top ten clones comprise about 16% of the sample.

About this clone: Its antigen specificity is not known. Per-base quality was not reported, and no clone a single base away is much larger than it.

Study-wide conclusions, independent of this receptor: CD4 TCRs associated with the vaccine covered the entire spike protein, and the dominant responses were in regions 160-218 and 743-854. In the small 56-69-year group, the increase in depth fell short of significance, most likely because of low power. Because no samples from the day 14 peak response were available, repertoires could be characterized only after the peak T cell response. A significant rise in spike-specific TCR breadth and depth was observed after two AZD1222 doses relative to day 0 and relative to MenACWY recipients. Participants were mostly white British and included more females than males, and it was suggested by the authors that clonal diversity may have been underestimated. Conclusions about previously exposed vaccinees are limited, since just six AZD1222 recipients were seropositive for SARS-CoV-2 at baseline. Reportedly, almost half of the unique spike-specific TCRs recognized epitopes lying outside the regions that are mutated in the B.1.351 and B.1.1.7 variants.

Trimmed from V: 4 bases; trimmed from J: 1 base; junction bases lacking a gene match: 5. Taken from the germline V gene, the CDR1 and CDR2 loops are SNHLY and FYNNEI. Spanning cysteine to phenylalanine, the CDR3 consists of 16 amino acids. The sequence is cut down to CDR3 DNA, 48 bases in frame from base 1. Sample time point, as interpreted from the label and publication: baseline before first vaccination. Vaccinee samples came from UK trials COV001 and COV002, including a single-blind randomized controlled phase 2/3 trial of AZD1222 (ChAdOx1 nCoV-19) in healthy adults. Trial participant PBMC samples were collected at day 0 and day 28 after the second dose for TCRbeta chain sequencing.

The rearrangement combines TRBV2 with TRBJ2-3, with TRBD2 identical over 10 junction bases. The sequence derives from an adult in good health. The sample consisted of peripheral blood, taken on day 0 of AZD1222 vaccination. The CDR3 protein is CASSVGLAGGTDTQYF. The DNA reads as follows: TGTGCCAGCAGTGTGGGTCTAGCGGGGGGCACAGATACGCAGTATTTT.